This T cell receptor beta chain was recovered during a study of Graves' ophthalmopathy and Graves' hyperthyroidism. This CDR3 has 15 residues. Trimming pared 5 bases from V and 4 bases from J, leaving 14 bases between. The germline V gene has CDR1 SNHLY and CDR2 FYNNEI. RNA served as the template for amplifying TCR beta CDR3 regions. First-round RT-PCR employed HTBI primers, with a second-round multiplex PCR after it. TCRdb itself ran the multiplex PCR reads through MiXCR, one entry per CDR3 protein. There are 300,000 to 400,000 distinct CDR3 sequences in the sample; around a sixth occur only once, and about 12% lies in the top ten. Study results and limitations: Most thyroid clonotypes with frequency above 0.001 were detected in blood too. At about 69% sensitivity and over 72% specificity, the model predicted progression of the ophthalmopathy.

In regard to this clonotype: Its antigen remains unknown. This sequence may be a read error, since a much larger clone differs from it by one base.

Moderate-to-severe activity, CAS at least 3, NOSPECS at least 4 and duration under 3 months characterized donors with ophthalmopathy. The PBMCs were taken from more than 8 ml of fresh peripheral blood. The receptor was isolated from an adult man with Graves' ophthalmopathy. The rearrangement uses TRBV2 and TRBJ2-2; possible D gene TRBD2, 7 bases. The sequenced material came from peripheral blood. The CDR3 is CASSRGARGTGELFF. The CDR3 nucleotides are TGTGCCAGCAGTCGGGGGGCCCGGGGCACCGGGGAGCTGTTTTTT.